The 9 T cell receptor beta chains below all came from one sample that was sequenced in a study of blood T cell repertoires in COVID-19. Produced via immunoSEQ multiplex PCR; TCRdb's table is partial and in-frame only. Among roughly 100,000 clones listed, 85% were seen once. The sample comprised peripheral blood. These receptors were collected from a man aged 45-65 years with acute or convalescent COVID-19.

The V gene is TRBV6-5, the J gene TRBJ1-2; 8 bases are shared with TRBD1. Germline CDR1 MNHEY, CDR2 SVGAGI. The CDR3 has 14 residues. Germline trimming cut 6 bases from V and 1 base from J; bases unmatched to any gene: 4. CDR3 nucleotide sequence: TGTGCCAGCAGACCGGGACAGGTTAACTATGGCTACACCTTC. It yields the protein CASRPGQVNYGYTF.

The rearrangement links TRBV29-1 to TRBJ2-3, with D uncertain. V dropped 3 bases and J dropped 1 base, with 11 bases sitting between them. This CDR3 spans 14 amino acids. Germline V gene sequence: CDR1 SQVTM, CDR2 ANQGSEA. The CDR3 spells CSVESAKRTDTQYF. CDR3 DNA: TGCAGCGTTGAGTCCGCTAAACGCACAGATACGCAGTATTTT.

This clone was picked up one time. The J gene is TRBJ1-1, the V gene TRBV11-3, with unresolved D. Germline assignment: CDR1 SGHNT and CDR2 YENEEA. CDR3 length: 12 residues. The ends were cut back, 1 base at V and 5 bases at J, with 5 bases in the middle. The CDR3 sequence is CASSLGQTEAFF. CDR3 bases: TGTGCCAGCAGCTTAGGGCAGACTGAAGCTTTCTTT.

This sequence joins TRBV20-1 and TRBJ2-7, with a possible D match to TRBD1 (5 bases). V lost 3 bases and J lost 7, with 10 bases in between. Germline values: CDR1 DFQATT, CDR2 SNEGSKA (reference sequence). CDR3 size: 11 residues. The CDR3 DNA sequence: TGCAGTGCTAGTGGAACAGGAGAGCAGTACTTC. Amino acid sequence: CSASGTGEQYF.

This rearrangement joins TRBV6-4 to TRBJ1-6, with TRBD1 matching 8 bases. The germline gives CDR1 MRHNA, CDR2 SNTAGT. The J segment lost 8 bases and the V segment lost 6 bases, leaving 6 bases of the junction unmatched. The CDR3 length is 14 residues. As DNA, the CDR3 is TGTGCCAGCAGCCCGACAGGGGTCGATTCACCCCTCCACTTT. Amino acids: CASSPTGVDSPLHF.

The chain joins TRBV6-5 to TRBJ2-3, with TRBD1 matching over 8 bases. Germline trimming cut 5 bases from V and 6 bases from J; bases unmatched to any gene: 7. This CDR3 is 14 amino acids long. Germline lookup yields CDR1 MNHEY and CDR2 SVGAGI. The CDR3 loop is CASSSQGASDTQYF. DNA for the CDR3: TGTGCCAGCAGTAGCCAGGGGGCTTCGGATACGCAGTATTTT.

A note on this clone: A junction boundary mismatches the germline segment, possibly from a read error. The chain links TRBV7-7 to TRBJ2-2; 7 positions match TRBD1. CDR3 length: 16 amino acids. Per the germline V gene, CDR1 is SSHAT and CDR2 is FNYEAQ (reference sequence). In DNA form, the CDR3 reads TGTGCTAGCAGCTCGAGGACAGGAATATCTGCCGGGGAGCTGTTTTTT. Amino acid sequence: CASSSRTGISAGELFF.

The V call is TRBV19, the J call TRBJ1-1; 7 nucleotides line up with TRBD1. The CDR3 contains 12 residues. V lost 11 bases to trimming and J lost 4 bases; unmatched junction nucleotides: 7. CDR1 is LNHDA, CDR2 SQIVND, per germline (reference sequence). For the CDR3, the DNA is TGTGCCGGAGGGGGCGCGGGCACTGAAGCTTTCTTT. Amino acid sequence: CAGGGAGTEAFF.

The chain has TRBV10-3 and TRBJ2-3, with TRBD2 matching over 13 bases. The junction had 5 bases not matched to a gene; V was cut back by 8 bases and J by 3 bases. Germline lookup yields CDR1 ENHRY and CDR2 SYGVKD. This CDR3 is built from 15 residues. This CDR3 is CAIGGTSGKTDTQYF. The CDR3 coding sequence is TGTGCCATCGGCGGGACTAGCGGGAAAACAGATACGCAGTATTTT.